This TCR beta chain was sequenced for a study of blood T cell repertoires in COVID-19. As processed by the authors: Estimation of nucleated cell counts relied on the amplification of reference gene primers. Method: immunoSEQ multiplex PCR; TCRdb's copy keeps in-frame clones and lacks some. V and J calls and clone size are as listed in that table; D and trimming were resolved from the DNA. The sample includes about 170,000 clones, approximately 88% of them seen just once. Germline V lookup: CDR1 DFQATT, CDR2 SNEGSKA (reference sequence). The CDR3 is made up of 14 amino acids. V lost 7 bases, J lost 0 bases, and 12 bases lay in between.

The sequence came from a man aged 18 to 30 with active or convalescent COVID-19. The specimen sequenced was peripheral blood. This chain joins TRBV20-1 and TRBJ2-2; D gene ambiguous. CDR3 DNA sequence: TGCAGTGTTAGTCGCCTAGCGAACACCGGGGAGCTGTTTTTT. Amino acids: CSVSRLANTGELFF.